This T cell receptor (beta chain) emerged from a study of T-cell reconstitution after alpha-beta-depleted transplantation in children. Preparation of the TCRbeta library was carried out with unique molecular identifiers. One entry per CDR3 protein, called by TCRdb with MiXCR from the PCR reads. Of approximately 300,000 distinct CDR3 sequences listed, about 9.9% are singletons. This CDR3 contains 14 residues. CDR1 is SGHRS, CDR2 YFSETQ, per germline. Trimming removed 0 bases from V and 9 bases from J; junction bases left unmatched: 5. Whole-study findings and limits: Some patients showed high day-60 TCRbeta diversity, which derived from surviving recipient T cells and thymic progenitors. The study reportedly traced alpha-beta T cells about two months after transplant to several hundred expanded graft clones.

There are many counts of this clonotype. Its antigen is as yet unknown. The chain carries TRBV5-1 and TRBJ2-1; 8 nucleotides line up with TRBD2. This sequence was found in a male patient between 2 and 9 years old who had a stem cell transplant for chronic granulomatous disease, so the T cells may come from the graft donor. The sample was peripheral blood, taken 180 days after TCRalphabeta/CD19-depleted stem cell transplant. This CDR3 is CASSLVRAGGEQFF. The CDR3 region has the DNA TGCGCCAGCAGCTTGGTCCGCGCGGGAGGTGAGCAGTTCTTC.